The 27 T cell receptor beta chains in this list originate from one sample, sequenced in a study of T-cell memory formation after mild COVID-19. TCRdb re-analysed the 5' RACE reads in MiXCR, keeping a single row per CDR3 protein. This table has approximately 110,000 distinct CDR3 sequences, approximately 21% appearing once. Input material: PBMCs or a T cell subset sorted from them (not recorded which). The receptors were sampled from a man aged 18 to 30 who had mild COVID-19 (a few samples of this study predate the infection). Cell type and time point are not known.

The genes are TRBV20-1 and TRBJ2-7; TRBD2 agrees at 14 bases. This CDR3 is 15 amino acids long. CDR1 and CDR2 from the germline V gene are DFQATT and SNEGSKA (reference sequence). The V gene end was trimmed by 6 bases and the J gene end by 5 bases; junction bases not matched to a gene: 9. The CDR3, as DNA: TGCAGTGCATCCGGGACTAGCGGGGGAGTCAACGAGCAGTACTTC. Its translation is CSASGTSGGVNEQYF.

The V call is TRBV10-3, the J call TRBJ1-1; D perhaps matches TRBD1 (5 bases). The germline V gene has CDR1 ENHRY and CDR2 SYGVKD. Trimming removed 4 bases at V and 2 bases at J, with 11 bases between. This CDR3 comprises 14 residues. As DNA, the CDR3 is TGTGCCATCAGTGGGGGGGACTTTAACACTGAAGCTTTCTTT. Protein product: CAISGGDFNTEAFF.

The chain employs TRBV20-1 and TRBJ2-2, with 8 nucleotides matching TRBD1. The V gene's germline CDR1 is DFQATT and CDR2 SNEGSKA (reference sequence). The CDR3 has 14 residues. V lost 2 bases to trimming and J lost 9 bases; unmatched junction nucleotides: 8. The CDR3 coding sequence is TGCAGTGCTAGACGACAGGGGTTCCGTAGGGAGCTGTTTTTT. Translation gives CSARRQGFRRELFF.

In this sample, this clonotype turned up a few times. The genes are TRBV11-2 and TRBJ2-7; tentatively, D is TRBD1 (6 bases). Germline CDR1 reads SGHAT; CDR2 reads FQNNGV. This CDR3 region has 14 residues. Between the trimmed V and J ends, which lost 1 base and 6 bases, there was a span of 13 bases. The CDR3 loop is CASSLVGTGFEQYV. The CDR3 nucleotides read TGTGCCAGCAGCTTAGTAGGTACAGGGTTCGAGCAGTACGTC.

The V call is TRBV7-9, the J call TRBJ1-5, with D possibly being TRBD1 (6 bases). Trimming pared 5 bases from V and 11 bases from J, leaving 19 bases between. Germline V CDR1 and CDR2: SEHNR, FQNEAQ (reference sequence). This CDR3 has 14 residues. Written as DNA, the CDR3 is TGTGCCAGCAGCCCAGAGGACAGCTACGATTCCCAGCATTTT. It codes for CASSPEDSYDSQHF.

The rearrangement links TRBV10-2 to TRBJ2-7; the D is unclear. Trimming removed 2 bases at V and 5 bases at J, with 13 bases between. The CDR3 runs 14 residues. CDR1 is WSHSY and CDR2 is SAAADI in the germline V gene. The CDR3 spells CASSEASSLDEQYF. The CDR3 DNA sequence: TGCGCCAGCAGTGAGGCCTCGTCACTTGACGAGCAGTACTTC.

This clonotype occurred a few times. This rearrangement joins TRBV7-9 to TRBJ1-1, with D hard to call. This CDR3 is 14 amino acids long. Trimming removed 1 base at V and 1 base at J, with 7 bases between. Germline CDR1 reads SEHNR; CDR2 reads FQNEAQ (reference sequence). CDR3 amino acids: CASSLGSGNTEAFF. The CDR3 DNA sequence: TGTGCCAGCAGCTTAGGGTCTGGGAACACTGAAGCTTTCTTT.

This clonotype came up a few times. J is TRBJ2-5 and V is TRBV7-9; D gene ambiguous. The germline V gene has CDR1 SEHNR and CDR2 FQNEAQ (reference sequence). The V and J ends lost 6 bases and 5 bases respectively, with 13 bases between them. The CDR3 is 13 amino acids. The CDR3 coding sequence is TGTGCCAGCAGTTCGCTCTTGTTGGAGACCCAGTACTTC. It is translated as CASSSLLLETQYF. Full variable domain (rest looked up from reference TRBV7-9 and TRBJ2-5): DTGVSQNPRHKITKRGQNVTFRCDPISEHNRLYWYRQTLGQGPEFLTYFQNEAQLEKSRLLSDRFSAERPKGSFSTLEIQRTEQGDSAMYLCASSSLLLETQYFGPGTRLLVL.

The V gene is TRBV7-2, the J gene TRBJ1-1, with a weak D call TRBD1 (5 bases). Germline V lookup: CDR1 SGHTA, CDR2 FQGNSA. This CDR3 is built from 15 residues. V lost 5 bases to trimming and J lost 6 bases, with 19 bases between them. The CDR3 loop reads CASSKALGVGAEAFF. CDR3 coding DNA: TGTGCCAGCAGCAAGGCTCTGGGGGTAGGCGCTGAAGCTTTCTTT.

There are a few counts of this clonotype. This chain links TRBV9 with TRBJ1-2; no reliable D call. CDR3 size: 15 residues. The V end lost 0 bases, the J end lost 3 bases, and 12 bases lay between the germline ends. Germline V gene sequence: CDR1 SGDLS, CDR2 YYNGEE. CDR3 coding DNA: TGTGCCAGCAGCGTAGACGGGGAACCAGACTATGGCTACACCTTC. This encodes CASSVDGEPDYGYTF.

At least ten counts were recorded for this clonotype. The rearrangement joins TRBV7-9 to TRBJ2-7; D unclear. The CDR3 length is 13 residues. Between the trimmed V and J ends, which lost 5 bases and 4 bases, there was a span of 12 bases. Germline CDR1 SEHNR, CDR2 FQNEAQ (reference sequence). CDR3 DNA: TGTGCCAGCAGCCCTATCGGGCTATACGAGCAGTACGTC. Its protein is CASSPIGLYEQYV.

This clonotype showed up just a few times. The chain has TRBV7-8 and TRBJ1-1; D ambiguous. Trimming removed 2 bases at V and 1 base at J, with 5 bases between. The CDR3 contains 13 residues. In germline, CDR1 is SGHVS, CDR2 FQNEAQ. This CDR3 reads CASSLPGNTEAFF. DNA of the CDR3: TGTGCCAGCAGCTTACCGGGGAACACTGAAGCTTTCTTT.

The chain carries TRBV7-9 and TRBJ2-7, with D perhaps TRBD2 (6 bases). CDR1 is SEHNR, CDR2 FQNEAQ, per germline (reference sequence). This CDR3 contains 14 residues. V was cut by 3 bases and J by 6 bases, with 15 bases left in between. This chain's CDR3 is CASSLGGARSEQYV. The CDR3 DNA reads as TGTGCCAGCAGCTTGGGGGGAGCTCGGAGCGAGCAGTACGTC.

Only a few counts were recorded for this clonotype. The chain has TRBV6-6 and TRBJ2-3, with a possible D match to TRBD2 (6 bases). V was pared by 6 bases and J by 2 bases, with 15 bases between. The CDR3 spans 15 residues. Germline V CDR1 and CDR2: MNHNY, SVGAGI (reference sequence). The CDR3 is CASREGHWDTDTQYF. The CDR3 DNA is TGTGCCAGCAGGGAGGGCCATTGGGACACAGATACGCAGTATTTT.

This clonotype was picked up a small number of times. The V and J genes are TRBV7-6 and TRBJ2-3, with D possibly matching TRBD2 (6 bases). Germline CDR1 is SGHVS and CDR2 is FNYEAQ. V was clipped by 8 bases and J by 4 bases, with 16 bases between them. The CDR3 extends over 14 amino acids. The CDR3 DNA reads TGTGCCAGCTCTCACGGAGGGGCCCCAGATACGCAGTATTTT. Its translation: CASSHGGAPDTQYF.

V and J are TRBV25-1 and TRBJ1-2; D gene uncertain. Germline V gives CDR1 MGHDK, CDR2 SYGVNS. This CDR3 contains 12 residues. V was pared by 3 bases and J by 5 bases, with 7 bases between. The CDR3 DNA is TGTGCCAGCAGTGATCAACCTTATGGCTACACCTTC. This sequence encodes CASSDQPYGYTF.

The chain has TRBV7-9 and TRBJ1-1; D call uncertain. The CDR3 contains 11 residues. Germline-derived CDR1 and CDR2 are SEHNR and FQNEAQ (reference sequence). The V and J ends lost 5 bases and 11 bases respectively, with 12 bases between them. The CDR3 loop reads CASSRLTTAFF. The CDR3 nucleotides are TGTGCCAGCAGCCGATTAACGACTGCTTTCTTT.

This clonotype was detected a few times. The chain links TRBV29-1 to TRBJ2-2; TRBD1 matches at 8 bases. Germline CDR1 and CDR2: SQVTM and ANQGSEA. The CDR3 spans 16 residues. J gave up 1 base and V 7 bases, and 11 bases lay outside the gene matches. CDR3 loop: CSGRKPGQENTGELFF. The CDR3 nucleotides are TGCAGCGGGCGTAAGCCGGGACAGGAGAACACCGGGGAGCTGTTTTTT.

V is TRBV27 and J is TRBJ2-7, with D maybe TRBD2 (5 bases). The CDR3 consists of 13 residues. Germline V gives CDR1 MNHEY, CDR2 SMNVEV (reference sequence). V gave up 2 bases and J gave up 6 bases, with 11 bases separating them. The CDR3 DNA reads as TGTGCCAGCAGTTTAGGACTCTGGCGCGAGCAGTACTTC. This encodes CASSLGLWREQYF.

The rearrangement uses TRBV18 and TRBJ1-3, with 10 bases matching TRBD1. This CDR3 comprises 13 residues. The V and J ends lost 7 bases and 8 bases, in that order; junction bases with no gene match: 5. Germline V CDR1 and CDR2: KGHSH, LQKENI. CDR3 bases: TGTGCCAGCTACCCGGGACAGGGGTACACCATATATTTT. Encoded protein: CASYPGQGYTIYF. The full variable domain, rest sourced from reference TRBV18 and TRBJ1-3, is NAGVMQNPRHLVRRRGQEARLRCSPMKGHSHVYWYRQLPEEGLKFMVYLQKENIIDESGMPKERFSAEFPKEGPSILRIQQVVRGDSAAYFCASYPGQGYTIYFGEGSWLTVV.

The rearrangement uses TRBV4-1 and TRBJ2-1; 13 nucleotides agree with TRBD2. The CDR3 has 15 amino acids. The J segment lost 6 bases and the V segment lost 5 bases, leaving 4 bases of the junction unmatched. Germline assignment: CDR1 MGHRA and CDR2 YSYEKL. Written as DNA, the CDR3 is TGCGCCAGCAGCAGGACTAGCGGGGGAGGCAATGAGCAGTTCTTC. This encodes CASSRTSGGGNEQFF.

The chain uses TRBV27 and TRBJ2-7; D is undetermined. Germline CDR1 MNHEY, CDR2 SMNVEV (reference sequence). The CDR3 is 14 residues long. Trimming stripped 5 bases from V and 0 bases from J, with 11 bases between. Written as DNA, the CDR3 is TGTGCCAGCAGTCTAACTCCGAGCTCCTACGAGCAGTACGTC. Its translation is CASSLTPSSYEQYV.

The rearrangement joins TRBV7-9 to TRBJ2-7; perhaps D is TRBD1 or TRBD2 (7 bases each). With 5 bases removed from V and 9 bases from J, the gap between germline ends came to 14 bases. The CDR3 contains 12 residues. Per germline, CDR1 SEHNR and CDR2 FQNEAQ (reference sequence). The DNA for the CDR3 is TGTGCCAGCAGCCCAGGGGGGGCCTCGCAGTACGTC. Its protein product is CASSPGGASQYV.

This clonotype has more than one count but fewer than ten. The V gene is TRBV12-3 or TRBV12-4, the J gene TRBJ1-1, with a possible D match to TRBD1 (6 bases). CDR3 length equals 13 residues. V lost 10 bases, J lost 3 bases, and 15 bases lay in between. The CDR3 coding sequence is TGTGCCACGGGGGGACCAGGGGACACTGAAGCTTTCTTT. It yields the protein CATGGPGDTEAFF.

This chain's CDR3 is CASSEGPTPGDTQYF. CDR3 in DNA: TGTGCCAGCAGTGAAGGTCCGACACCGGGGGATACGCAGTATTTT. The genes are TRBV6-1 and TRBJ2-3; D might be TRBD2 (5 bases). The V gene lost 1 base and the J gene lost 6 bases, with 14 bases spanning the gap. Germline loops: CDR1 MNHNS, CDR2 SASEGT. CDR3 length equals 15 residues.

V gene TRBV10-3 combines with J gene TRBJ2-7; a possible D gene is TRBD2 (5 bases). The germline V and J ends were trimmed by 2 bases and 7 bases, with 12 bases remaining between them. The CDR3 loop spans 13 amino acids. Looked up from germline, CDR1 is ENHRY and CDR2 is SYGVKD. The chain's CDR3 is CAISETDPGEQYV. The CDR3 region has the DNA TGTGCCATCAGTGAGACGGACCCGGGGGAGCAGTACGTC.

The rearrangement joins TRBV7-2 to TRBJ2-1; no firm D call. V dropped 5 bases and J dropped 6 bases, with 17 bases sitting between them. CDR3 size: 15 residues. Germline V gene data show CDR1 as SGHTA and CDR2 as FQGNSA. The CDR3 protein is CASSPPTSSFNEQFF. The CDR3, as DNA: TGTGCCAGCAGCCCACCGACGAGTTCGTTCAATGAGCAGTTCTTC.